This T cell receptor beta chain was retrieved from a study of multiple sclerosis patients with progressive multifocal leukoencephalopathy. This CDR3 region has 14 residues. With V trimmed by 4 bases and J by 7 bases, 6 bases remained unmatched. The germline CDR1 and CDR2 sequences are MDHEN and SYDVKM. Synthetic inline TR CDR3 controls covering all V-J pairings were spiked into each PCR. Data came from immunoSEQ multiplex PCR; TCRdb stores just in-frame clones and leaves some out. There are approximately 35,000 clones in the sample; roughly 87% occur only once, and around 3.1% lies in the top ten. As for time point: time of PML onset.

This clonotype was sampled from a human donor with progressive multifocal leukoencephalopathy. The input for sequencing was PBMCs, taken from a patient treated with natalizumab. J is TRBJ1-5 and V is TRBV28; 8 nucleotides agree with TRBD1. CDR3: CASSYQGAEQPQHF. The CDR3 DNA is TGTGCCAGCAGTTATCAGGGGGCTGAACAGCCCCAGCATTTT.